This TCR beta chain was recorded in a study of cytomegalovirus exposure and HLA in healthy donors. About this clone: Its specificity is unknown.

The CDR3 contains 15 residues. Trimming removed 9 bases from V and 0 bases from J, with 15 bases in between. CDR1 MNHEY and CDR2 SVGAGI come from the germline V gene. Overall study findings and caveats: The study recorded 160 or so TCR beta chains that were cytomegalovirus-associated. Presence/absence results assume similar sequencing depth per donor, which may not hold.

PCR involved 60 Vbeta and 13 Jbeta primers. Sequenced by immunoSEQ multiplex PCR; TCRdb stores in-frame clones only, minus some. This sample yields 150,000 or so clones, of which 80% are seen a single time; around 2.5% belongs to the top ten. The chain employs TRBV6-5 and TRBJ1-5, with D hard to call. This receptor was obtained from a man aged 50-60 years in good health and CMV-seronegative. Sequenced: PBMCs. The CDR3 sequence is CASAPGTYSNQPQHF. In nucleotides, the CDR3 is TGTGCCAGTGCACCGGGAACATATAGCAATCAGCCCCAGCATTTT.